This TCR beta chain was found in a study of blood T cell repertoires in COVID-19. Study details: Samples of COVID-19 (acute and convalescent) were obtained from the United States, Italy and Spain.

The repertoire was sequenced with immunoSEQ multiplex PCR; TCRdb's copy has only in-frame clones and lacks some. This repertoire shows 150,000 to 200,000 clones, almost 80% found once; its top ten account for approximately 15%. V trimming: 5 bases; J trimming: 10 bases; junction bases outside the gene matches: 13. From germline, CDR1 is SGHAT and CDR2 FQNNGV. This CDR3 comprises 17 residues. The chain carries TRBV11-2 and TRBJ2-1, with TRBD2 matching over 14 bases. Sequenced sample: PBMCs or T cells enriched from blood (not recorded which). The receptor comes from a woman aged 45-65 years who had recovered from COVID-19. This CDR3 is CASSAGGGTSGSGEQFF. For the CDR3, the DNA is TGTGCCAGCAGCGCTGGGGGAGGGACTAGCGGGAGTGGGGAGCAGTTCTTC.